This TCR beta chain comes out of a study of T cells after yellow fever vaccination. Notes on the study in general: The appearance of a small share of clonotypes in both CD4 and CD8 compartments was observed. A weaker but faster secondary response was observed, peaking on day 5 versus 15.

Via MiXCR, TCRdb re-called the 5' RACE reads, giving one row per CDR3 protein. The sample includes roughly 190,000 distinct CDR3 sequences, approximately 10% of them seen just once. Details on this clonotype: Its specificity is not known.

This CDR3 comprises 13 residues. Germline V gene sequence: CDR1 SGDLS, CDR2 YYNGEE. J lost 10 bases, V lost 4 bases, and 8 bases had no gene match. The specimen comprised CD8+ T cells sorted from PBMCs, sampled 15 days after the yellow fever booster vaccination. The chain couples TRBV9 to TRBJ2-1; 7 bases map to TRBD2. The sequence was obtained from a man between 18 and 29 years old who received the YFV17D yellow fever vaccine. In nucleotides, the CDR3 is TGTGCCAGCAGCCCCGTCGGGGGGAGGGAGCAGTTCTTC. Translated, it gives CASSPVGGREQFF.